The present T cell receptor beta chain was sequenced within a study of tumor-infiltrating lymphocytes in primary liver carcinoma. CDR1 and CDR2 (germline): SEHNR, FQNEAQ (reference sequence). The CDR3 has 13 residues. The V end lost 5 bases, the J end lost 9 bases, and 17 bases lay between the germline ends. Co-extraction of both nucleic acids (RNA and DNA) used roughly 20-33 mg of unsorted bulk tissue. Using a constant-region primer together with ProtoScript II reverse transcriptase, TCR beta cDNA was made from approximately 0.55 ug of total RNA. Slightly modified ARM-PCR, run as three nested multiplex PCR rounds, produced the TCR beta libraries. A C-beta reverse primer and TRBV1-TRBV30 forward primers served in each of the first two PCR rounds, at about 10 cycles apiece. Via MiXCR, TCRdb re-called the multiplex PCR reads, giving one row per CDR3 protein. The sample has 40,000 to 50,000 distinct CDR3 sequences, about 80% seen once.

Source material: liver tumor tissue from sampling region 3. Subset here: tumor region T3, left-lateral pole. The clonotype was recovered from a man aged 40-49 years with primary liver carcinoma and hepatitis B virus infection. V and J are TRBV7-9 and TRBJ2-7, with D unclear. The CDR3, as DNA: TGTGCCAGCAGCATGGGGTCCAGCTCAGGGCAGTACTTC. Encoded protein: CASSMGSSSGQYF.